The 21 T cell receptor beta chains below all came from one sample that was sequenced in a study of cytotoxic CD8 clonotypes in ibrutinib-treated CLL. The protocol was immunoSEQ multiplex PCR, while the TCRdb copy is restricted to in-frame clones and leaves out a portion. Altogether 90,000 to 150,000 clones are present, about 53% being singletons, with the ten largest covering roughly 35%. Sequences were derived from PBMCs, sampled after 24 months of ibrutinib treatment. These receptors were collected from a human donor with chronic lymphocytic leukemia.

At least ten counts were recorded for this clone. V and J are TRBV10-3 and TRBJ2-7, with no clear D. Germline V gene lookup returns CDR1 ENHRY and CDR2 SYGVKD. The length of the CDR3 is 13 residues. With 6 bases removed from V and 2 bases from J, the gap between germline ends came to 11 bases. DNA of the CDR3: TGTGCCATCAGCCCCGGTCAGACCTACGAGCAGTACTTC. It specifies CAISPGQTYEQYF.

The chain is built from TRBV25-1 and TRBJ1-3, with a tentative D call TRBD1 (6 bases). Germline V gene lookup returns CDR1 MGHDK and CDR2 SYGVNS. The CDR3 contains 15 residues. V was cut by 7 bases and J by 4 bases, with 17 bases left in between. The CDR3 is CASIPRGGQGNTIYF. CDR3 sequence (DNA): TGTGCCAGCATCCCACGGGGGGGGCAGGGAAACACCATATATTTT.

The chain is built from TRBV25-1 and TRBJ2-5; D assignment may be TRBD1 or TRBD2 (6 bases each). This CDR3 has 15 amino acids. CDR1 MGHDK and CDR2 SYGVNS come from the germline V gene. Deletions cut 5 bases from V and 4 bases from J, with 17 bases between. The CDR3 DNA sequence: TGTGCCAGCAGTCCCGCTTGGGGGGCCCGAGAGACCCAGTACTTC. This gives the protein CASSPAWGARETQYF.

This clone was observed a handful of times. This sequence joins TRBV2 and TRBJ2-5, with D possibly matching TRBD2 (6 bases). V was clipped by 3 bases and J by 5 bases, with 10 bases between them. CDR1 is SNHLY, CDR2 FYNNEI, per germline. This CDR3 is 13 amino acids long. CDR3 coding DNA: TGTGCCAGCAGTGATGCGGGGATCGAGACCCAGTACTTC. It encodes CASSDAGIETQYF.

CDR3 amino acids: CASSQLGFGTEAFF. The CDR3 nucleotides are TGCGCCAGCAGCCAACTAGGGTTCGGTACTGAAGCTTTCTTT. V usage is TRBV4-1 and J usage is TRBJ1-1, with no clear D. The length of the CDR3 is 14 residues. Germline V gene sequence: CDR1 MGHRA, CDR2 YSYEKL. V gave up 2 bases and J gave up 5 bases, with 12 bases separating them.

The rearrangement uses TRBV10-1 and TRBJ1-5; D is uncertain. V gave up 2 bases and J gave up 1 base, with 12 bases separating them. Germline values: CDR1 WNHNN, CDR2 SYGVQD (reference sequence). This CDR3 region has 16 residues. The CDR3: CASSERGQVSNQPQHF. The DNA of the CDR3 is TGCGCCAGCAGTGAGAGAGGGCAGGTGAGCAATCAGCCCCAGCATTTT.

Here the CDR3 DNA reads TGTGCCAGCAGCCCGGAGGTAGCCGCGAACACCGGGGAGCTGTTTTTT. This gives the protein CASSPEVAANTGELFF. The chain joins TRBV4-2 to TRBJ2-2; possible D gene TRBD2, 5 bases. Looked up from germline, CDR1 is LGHNA and CDR2 is YNFKEQ. The V gene lost 4 bases and the J gene lost 0 bases, with 12 bases spanning the gap. This CDR3 comprises 16 residues.

This clone has only a few counts. This chain connects TRBV11-3 to TRBJ1-6; D remains ambiguous. Germline V gives CDR1 SGHNT, CDR2 YENEEA. The ends were cut back, 8 bases at V and 7 bases at J, with 15 bases in the middle. This CDR3 has 14 residues. The CDR3, as DNA: TGTGCCAGCTGGAAGACCGGCACCAATTCACCCCTCCACTTT. Translation gives CASWKTGTNSPLHF.

The J gene is TRBJ1-1, the V gene TRBV12-2; the DNA was not compared with TRBD1, the D call given in the table. TRBV12-2 is a pseudogene. This CDR3 is built from 16 residues. The CDR3 reads CASRKEPGTVNTEAFF. DNA for the CDR3: TGTGCAAGTCGCAAAGAACCTGGGACAGTGAACACTGAAGCTTTCTTT.

The rearrangement links TRBV5-4 to TRBJ1-2, with unresolved D. The germline CDR1 and CDR2 sequences are SGHNT and YYREEE (reference sequence). With 5 bases removed from V and 4 bases from J, the gap between germline ends came to 18 bases. This CDR3 contains 15 residues. DNA of the CDR3: TGTGCCAGCAGTACCGGCGGGGAGCCAGCCTATGGCTACACCTTC. Amino acids: CASSTGGEPAYGYTF.

V is TRBV5-8 and J is TRBJ2-2, with D possibly matching TRBD2 (5 bases). The length of the CDR3 is 16 residues. The germline CDR1 and CDR2 sequences are SGHTS and YDEGEE. The ends were cut back, 4 bases at V and 1 base at J, with 14 bases in the middle. The CDR3 bases are TGTGCCAGCAGCCGGGCAACGGGGAAGAACACCGGGGAGCTGTTTTTT. This encodes CASSRATGKNTGELFF.

This clone was detected a few times. The rearrangement links TRBV2 to TRBJ1-3; D unclear. CDR1 and CDR2 from the germline V gene are SNHLY and FYNNEI. Trimming cost V 8 bases and J 4 bases, with 12 bases left between them. The CDR3 is made up of 13 amino acids. CDR3 protein: CASHMVRGNTIYF. DNA of the CDR3: TGTGCCAGCCATATGGTGCGCGGAAACACCATATATTTT.

The V call is TRBV7-6, the J call TRBJ2-5; perhaps D is TRBD1 or TRBD2 (6 bases each). The V gene lost 7 bases and the J gene lost 4 bases, with 19 bases spanning the gap. CDR1 and CDR2 (germline): SGHVS, FNYEAQ. This CDR3 contains 15 residues. CDR3 bases: TGTGCCAGCAAACAAGCCGGGGGCCGTCTAGAGACCCAGTACTTC. Its protein product is CASKQAGGRLETQYF. Complete variable domain (other parts from reference TRBV7-6 and TRBJ2-5): GAGVSQSPRYKVTKRGQDVALRCDPISGHVSLYWYRQALGQGPEFLTYFNYEAQQDKSGLPNDRFSAERPEGSISTLTIQRTEQRDSAMYRCASKQAGGRLETQYFGPGTRLLVL.

The V and J genes are TRBV6-1 and TRBJ1-5, with D hard to call. Per germline, CDR1 MNHNS and CDR2 SASEGT. V lost 7 bases and J 2 bases, leaving 15 bases between the germline ends. This CDR3 is built from 15 residues. CDR3 nucleotides: TGTGCCAGCAACCCCCAGGTCGGGGGCAATCAGCCCCAGCATTTT. As protein: CASNPQVGGNQPQHF.

The chain uses TRBV18 and TRBJ2-5, with a tentative D call TRBD2 (6 bases). Germline CDR1 and CDR2: KGHSH and LQKENI. CDR3 length equals 13 residues. Trimming removed 2 bases at V and 5 bases at J, with 9 bases between. The CDR3 DNA sequence: TGTGCCAGCTCACCAGCCCGGGGGGAGACCCAGTACTTC. Translation: CASSPARGETQYF. The full variable domain, rest sourced from reference TRBV18 and TRBJ2-5, is NAGVMQNPRHLVRRRGQEARLRCSPMKGHSHVYWYRQLPEEGLKFMVYLQKENIIDESGMPKERFSAEFPKEGPSILRIQQVVRGDSAAYFCASSPARGETQYFGPGTRLLVL.

This sequence joins TRBV5-1 and TRBJ2-2; no definite D call. CDR1 and CDR2 from the germline V gene are SGHRS and YFSETQ. Trimming left V 0 bases short and J 0 bases short, with 6 bases between. The CDR3 is made up of 15 amino acids. CDR3 loop: CASSLEGTNTGELFF. CDR3 bases: TGCGCCAGCAGCTTGGAGGGAACGAACACCGGGGAGCTGTTTTTT.

This chain uses TRBV5-1 with TRBJ2-3; D call uncertain. This CDR3 region has 15 residues. CDR1 and CDR2 (germline): SGHRS, YFSETQ. Trimming cost V 4 bases and J 2 bases, with 14 bases left between them. This CDR3 reads CASSPDGLDTDTQYF. CDR3 DNA: TGCGCCAGCAGCCCGGACGGATTAGACACAGATACGCAGTATTTT.

This clone was detected a few times. The rearrangement links TRBV6-5 to TRBJ1-2; tentatively, D is TRBD1 (6 bases). The germline V and J ends were trimmed by 5 bases and 1 base, with 14 bases remaining between them. Germline assignment: CDR1 MNHEY and CDR2 SVGAGI. The CDR3 has 15 residues. The CDR3 reads CASSPSGGLNYGYTF. CDR3 nucleotides: TGTGCCAGCAGTCCTTCGGGGGGGCTTAACTATGGCTACACCTTC.

A few counts support this clone. This chain joins TRBV7-2 and TRBJ2-5; D ambiguous. The CDR3 spans 13 residues. Germline V gives CDR1 SGHTA, CDR2 FQGNSA. V was clipped by 4 bases and J by 3 bases, with 9 bases between them. The CDR3 loop reads CASSWALKETQYF. The CDR3 coding sequence is TGTGCCAGCAGCTGGGCTCTAAAAGAGACCCAGTACTTC.

The rearrangement joins TRBV29-1 to TRBJ2-7; 7 nucleotides align to TRBD2. Per germline, CDR1 SQVTM and CDR2 ANQGSEA. The J segment lost 2 bases and the V segment lost 3 bases, leaving 4 bases of the junction unmatched. The CDR3 totals 13 residues. CDR3 DNA: TGCAGCGTTGATGGCGGACTAGCCTACGAGCAGTACTTC. Residues: CSVDGGLAYEQYF.

The chain links TRBV7-9 to TRBJ2-2; D gene ambiguous. Germline lookup yields CDR1 SEHNR and CDR2 FQNEAQ (reference sequence). V was shortened by 0 bases and J by 1 base, with 3 bases between the two germline ends. The CDR3 is made up of 14 amino acids. The CDR3 region is CASSLAMNTGELFF. The CDR3 nucleotides are TGTGCCAGCAGCTTAGCGATGAACACCGGGGAGCTGTTTTTT. Based on the CDR3 plus reference TRBV7-9 and TRBJ2-2, the full variable domain is DTGVSQNPRHKITKRGQNVTFRCDPISEHNRLYWYRQTLGQGPEFLTYFQNEAQLEKSRLLSDRFSAERPKGSFSTLEIQRTEQGDSAMYLCASSLAMNTGELFFGEGSRLTVL.